This T cell receptor (beta chain) derives from a study of vaccination and CD4 T cells after COVID-19. Study-level background: The convalescents comprised six males and four females, two of them Hispanic. A CEFX pool, an HIV-1 Nef pool, or else no peptide went into the control cultures. General study results and limits: Detection of a median about 90% of reactive clones in convalescent patients was confined to the period after vaccination.

Looked up from germline, CDR1 is SGHDN and CDR2 is FVKESK. With 1 base removed from V and 9 bases from J, the gap between germline ends came to 16 bases. This CDR3 is 16 amino acids long. The sample's treatment: approximately nine-day PBMC culture with coronavirus spike peptide pools or control peptides (ViraFEST assay). The study sequenced cultured CD4+ T cell DNA using the Oncomine TCR Beta short-read assay. In TCRdb, the PCR reads were re-called with MiXCR into one record per CDR3 protein. The sample holds over 10,000 distinct CDR3 sequences; over 30% are singletons and the top ten take approximately 16%. This clonotype was seen more than once but under ten times. Its target is unknown.

This receptor was identified in a human donor with COVID-19. This sequence joins TRBV14 and TRBJ1-6; D remains unclear. The sample consisted of cultured CD4+ T cells from blood. CDR3 region: CASSQVRPMGVSPLHF. The CDR3 DNA reads TGTGCCAGCAGCCAAGTCCGTCCAATGGGCGTTTCACCCCTCCACTTT.